What follows is one TCR beta chain and its context. This sample stems from a study of blood T cell repertoires in COVID-19. Study summary: The United States, Italy and Spain supplied acute and convalescent COVID-19 samples.

Recovery among Cohort 3 donors was established by two negative PCRs, clearance, or symptom resolution. Looked up from germline, CDR1 is SEHNR and CDR2 is FQNEAQ (reference sequence). Trimming cost V 1 base and J 1 base, with 4 bases left between them. CDR3 length: 13 amino acids. Per the study methods: Nucleated cell number was recorded as an estimate derived from reference gene primer amplification. Some clones are missing from TCRdb's copy, which holds only in-frame ones; the method was immunoSEQ multiplex PCR. V, J and clone size were drawn from that table, and D and trimming were deduced from the DNA. The repertoire consists of 390,000 or so clones, with 75% to 90% occurring once and the leading ten covering 0.9% to 1.1%.

The source of this sequence is a young man who had recovered from COVID-19. The J gene is TRBJ2-5, the V gene TRBV7-9, with D hard to call. Sequencing input: PBMCs or T cells enriched from blood (not recorded which). CDR3 region: CASSLVIQETQYF. CDR3 coding DNA: TGTGCCAGCAGCTTAGTAATCCAAGAGACCCAGTACTTC.